A selection of T cell receptor beta chains follows, all from one sample in a study of OX40 agonist ivuxolimab in advanced cancers. Assay used: immunoSEQ multiplex PCR; TCRdb lists only in-frame clones, some missing. The table records roughly 110,000 clones, about nine tenths of them present only once. The sample was CD4+ or CD8+ T cells sorted from blood, taken in a trial of the OX40 agonist ivuxolimab. These receptors all stem from an adult with an advanced solid tumor such as melanoma, head and neck, liver or kidney cancer. The CDR3 runs from the conserved cysteine through the conserved F or W. A D gene is named only where the DNA matches it firmly. Clone sizes are given selectively: once, few, many, or a class where the clone is expanded.

v_gene	d_gene	j_gene	len	abundance	CDR3nt	CDR3aa
TRBV7-2	.	TRBJ2-3	16	.	TGTGCCAGCAGCTTAGGGACGGGGGGCCTCACAGATACGCAGTATTTT	CASSLGTGGLTDTQYF
TRBV7-2	.	TRBJ1-1	15	.	TGTGCCAGCAGCTTAGTTGGGGGGCGGGTAGCTGAAGCTTTCTTT	CASSLVGGRVAEAFF
TRBV29-1	TRBD2	TRBJ2-7	13	.	TGCAGCGTTGGCCCGGGGGGACCCTACGAGCAGTACTTC	CSVGPGGPYEQYF
TRBV9	.	TRBJ1-4	15	.	TGTGCCAGCAGCATTGGACCAGAAGCTAATGAAAAACTGTTTTTT	CASSIGPEANEKLFF
TRBV18	.	TRBJ1-1	14	.	TGTGCCAGCCGATCGGGACAAGAGAACACTGAAGCTTTCTTT	CASRSGQENTEAFF
TRBV19	.	TRBJ2-5	14	.	TGTGCCAGTAGTATCGGGCCATGGGGGGAGACCCAGTACTTC	CASSIGPWGETQYF
TRBV19	.	TRBJ2-7	14	.	TGTGCCAGTAGTCTACGACCCGGGTCCTACGAGCAGTACTTC	CASSLRPGSYEQYF
TRBV28	.	TRBJ2-7	13	.	TGTGCCAGCAGGGCAACTGGTCCCTACGAGCAGTACTTC	CASRATGPYEQYF
TRBV9	.	TRBJ1-2	13	.	TGTGCCAGCAGCTCAGGGACTCATTATGGCTACACCTTC	CASSSGTHYGYTF
TRBV28	.	TRBJ1-5	17	few	TGTGCCAGCAGTCTCTCCCGGGGCAGGGGCAGCAATCAGCCCCAGCATTTT	CASSLSRGRGSNQPQHF
TRBV7-2	.	TRBJ1-3	12	.	TGTGCCAGCACCAACAGAAGAAACACCATATATTTT	CASTNRRNTIYF
TRBV6-6	.	TRBJ2-3	12	.	TGTGCCAGCAAAAGGGACACAGATACGCAGTATTTT	CASKRDTDTQYF
TRBV9	.	TRBJ2-2	14	.	TGTGCCAGCAGCGCGGACCAAATCACCGGGGAGCTGTTTTTT	CASSADQITGELFF
TRBV28	TRBD1	TRBJ2-4	13	.	TGTGCCAGCATGGGACAGGGGCAAAACATTCAGTACTTC	CASMGQGQNIQYF
TRBV7-2	.	TRBJ2-1	14	.	TGTGCCAGCAGCTACCTCAAACTGGAAAATGAGCAGTTCTTC	CASSYLKLENEQFF
TRBV9	.	TRBJ1-1	14	.	TGTGCCAGCTCCACATTGCCGGGGAACACTGAAGCTTTCTTT	CASSTLPGNTEAFF
TRBV5-4	.	TRBJ2-2	13	.	TGTGCCAGCAGCTTGGATGGGGTCGGGGAGCTGTTTTTT	CASSLDGVGELFF
TRBV5-1	TRBD2	TRBJ2-7	17	.	TGCGCCAGCAGCTTGGACCCTTCTAGCGGGGGAACCTACGAGCAGTACTTC	CASSLDPSSGGTYEQYF
TRBV6-6	.	TRBJ2-7	12	.	TGTGCCAGCAGCAGGCCTAACAACGAGCAGTACTTC	CASSRPNNEQYF
TRBV10-3	.	TRBJ2-5	13	.	TGTGCCATCGGGATTGGGACGGAGGAGACCCAGTACTTC	CAIGIGTEETQYF
TRBV7-8	TRBD1	TRBJ1-5	18	.	TGTGCCAGCAGCTTAGCACCCCAGGGGGCTTATGGCAATCAGCCCCAGCATTTT	CASSLAPQGAYGNQPQHF
TRBV5-1	.	TRBJ2-3	14	.	TGCGCCAGCAGCTCTGGACAGATCACAGATACGCAGTATTTT	CASSSGQITDTQYF
TRBV7-9	TRBD1	TRBJ2-7	14	.	TGTGCCAGCAGCTTCCGGGACAGGGAGTACGAGCAGTACTTC	CASSFRDREYEQYF
TRBV7-7	.	TRBJ2-5	14	.	TGTGCCAGCAGCTTAGCAGGTTTCGGGGAGACCCAGTACTTC	CASSLAGFGETQYF
TRBV29-1	.	TRBJ2-7	11	.	TGCAGCGTTGCACAGGGAGTCGGGCAGTACTTC	CSVAQGVGQYF
TRBV6-6	.	TRBJ2-6	14	few	TGTGCCAGCAGCCACCGGGACAGGGCCAACGTCCTGACTTTC	CASSHRDRANVLTF
TRBV6-6	.	TRBJ2-7	10	once	TGTGCCGCCAGGGGGGTCGAGCAGTACTTC	CAARGVEQYF
TRBV5-5	.	TRBJ1-4	14	.	TGTGCCAGCAGATTGGGAGCAACTAATGAAAAACTGTTTTTT	CASRLGATNEKLFF
TRBV9	TRBD1	TRBJ1-1	14	.	TGTGCCAGCAGCGAGAGGACAGGAAACACTGAAGCTTTCTTT	CASSERTGNTEAFF
TRBV6-6	.	TRBJ2-2	14	.	TGTGCCAGCAGTTACAGGGGTCTAACCGGGGAGCTGTTTTTT	CASSYRGLTGELFF
TRBV11-3	.	TRBJ2-7	15	.	TGTGCCAGCAGCTCCTTTTCTTCGGGGGCCTACGAGCAGTACTTC	CASSSFSSGAYEQYF
TRBV27	.	TRBJ1-6	15	.	TGTGCCAGCGGTAGGGAGGCCTCGTATAATTCACCCCTCCACTTT	CASGREASYNSPLHF
TRBV6-4	.	TRBJ1-2	16	.	TGTGCCAGCAGTGAGTCTATCCACGGGTTTAACTATGGCTACACCTTC	CASSESIHGFNYGYTF
TRBV18	.	TRBJ1-1	16	once	TGTGCCAGCTCACGGGGCGGGACGAAGGCCAACACTGAAGCTTTCTTT	CASSRGGTKANTEAFF
TRBV5-1	.	TRBJ2-3	13	.	TGCGCCAGCAGCTTGACAGGCCCAGATACGCAGTATTTT	CASSLTGPDTQYF
TRBV27	TRBD2	TRBJ2-1	16	once	TGTGCCAGCAGTCCTCTACTAGCGGGGGATTACAATGAGCAGTTCTTC	CASSPLLAGDYNEQFF
TRBV7-9	.	TRBJ1-4	13	.	TGTGCCAGCAGCCCCAGGACTAATGAAAAACTGTTTTTT	CASSPRTNEKLFF
TRBV2	.	TRBJ1-5	16	.	TGTGCCAGCATAATGGAAGGGGGTCGGAGCAATCAGCCCCAGCATTTT	CASIMEGGRSNQPQHF
TRBV7-9	TRBD2	TRBJ2-3	18	.	TGTGCCAGCAGCCTGCTGCCAGCGGGGGGGCCGTTGGCAGATACGCAGTATTTT	CASSLLPAGGPLADTQYF
TRBV7-8	TRBD1	TRBJ1-5	15	.	TGTGCCAGCAGCCCGACAGGGGTTAGCAATCAGCCCCAGCATTTT	CASSPTGVSNQPQHF
TRBV19	TRBD2	TRBJ2-3	14	.	TGTGCCAGTAGTATGGGGACTAGAACAGATACGCAGTATTTT	CASSMGTRTDTQYF
TRBV2	.	TRBJ2-7	12	.	TGTGCCAGCAGTGAACAGGCCTACGAGCAGTACTTC	CASSEQAYEQYF
TRBV4-3	TRBD1	TRBJ2-7	16	.	TGCGCCAGCAGCCTGAGCCTCGGGACAGGGGGTACCGAGCAGTACTTC	CASSLSLGTGGTEQYF
TRBV29-1	.	TRBJ1-2	12	.	TGCAGCGTTGAAGACCAGCGGGGAGGCTACACCTTC	CSVEDQRGGYTF
TRBV4-3	.	TRBJ2-7	14	.	TGCGCCAGCAGCCAAGGTGGAGGGTCTACGAAGCAGTACTTC	CASSQGGGSTKQYF
TRBV4-3	.	TRBJ2-3	12	.	TGCGCCAGCAGCCAAGCGTCAGATACGCAGTATTTT	CASSQASDTQYF
TRBV4-2	.	TRBJ2-1	17	.	TGTGCCAGCAGCCCTAGAGGTGGCAGCCTTTCCTACAATGAGCAGTTCTTC	CASSPRGGSLSYNEQFF
TRBV5-6	.	TRBJ1-4	15	.	TGTGCCAGCAGCTCTAATCCGACAACAGCCGAAAAACTGTTTTTT	CASSSNPTTAEKLFF
TRBV5-4	.	TRBJ1-1	13	.	TGTGCCAGCAGCTTGGACGTGAACACTGAAGCTTTCTTT	CASSLDVNTEAFF
TRBV4-2	.	TRBJ1-2	15	.	TGTGCCAGCAGCCAAGATTCAGGGGTATACTATGGCTACACCTTC	CASSQDSGVYYGYTF
TRBV30	.	TRBJ1-1	12	few	TGTGCCTGGACAGGCAGAGCCACTGAAGCTTTCTTT	CAWTGRATEAFF
TRBV30	.	TRBJ2-7	11	.	TGTGCCTGGAGTGTACGCTACGAGCAGTACTTC	CAWSVRYEQYF
TRBV7-9	.	TRBJ2-2	16	.	TGTGCCAGCAGCTTATGGGGGCGCGGGGGCACCGGGGAGCTGTTTTTT	CASSLWGRGGTGELFF
TRBV28	.	TRBJ1-2	11	.	TGTGCCAGCAGTCGAGTCTATGGCTACACCTTC	CASSRVYGYTF
TRBV7-9	.	TRBJ1-2	14	.	TGTGCCAGCAGCTTAGCTGGCCTGGAGGGTGGCTACACCTTC	CASSLAGLEGGYTF
TRBV5-5	.	TRBJ1-1	14	.	TGTGCCAGCAGCTTTACATCAGGGATCACTGAAGCTTTCTTT	CASSFTSGITEAFF
TRBV14	.	TRBJ1-6	15	few	TGTGCCAGCAGCCCGGGGAGCTCCTATAATTCACCCCTCCACTTT	CASSPGSSYNSPLHF
TRBV14	.	TRBJ2-2	15	.	TGTGCCAGCAGCCGGACAGGGAGGGACACCGGGGAGCTGTTTTTT	CASSRTGRDTGELFF
TRBV28	.	TRBJ2-3	12	.	TGTGCCTCCGAAGGGGTCGCAGATACGCAGTATTTT	CASEGVADTQYF
TRBV7-9	.	TRBJ1-1	14	.	TGTGCCAGCAGCTTAGGACAGGCGAACACTGAAGCTTTCTTT	CASSLGQANTEAFF